This TCR beta chain was retrieved from a study of T cells in Graves' hyperthyroidism and ophthalmopathy (dated by TCRdb to the late 2010s). The study in broad terms: Peripheral blood was collected at initial diagnosis, before any treatment. To identify TCR V-J signatures that set the groups apart, the researchers used a discovery cohort of 100 patients, made up of 40 to 45 with Graves' ophthalmopathy and some 60 with stable Graves' hyperthyroidism. Prospective prediction of ophthalmopathy was tested in an independent validation cohort of under 20 hyperthyroidism patients and some 17 patients who later progressed to ophthalmopathy. The paper describes TCR Vbeta CDR3 sequencing of 135 peripheral blood samples, made up of under 50 ophthalmopathy patients, 70 to 75 hyperthyroidism patients and 17 progressor patients. After sampling, hyperthyroidism patients received methimazole starting at 30 mg daily, and ophthalmopathy patients received high-dose intravenous methylprednisolone. Thyroid tissue and blood T-cell repertoires from several Graves' hyperthyroidism patients were also compared in the study. For training and testing, the approximately 92 patients in the discovery cohort were randomly divided in a 7:3 ratio.

The TCR beta CDR3 regions were amplified from the RNA transcripts. The first round of RT-PCR for the TCR CDR3 was performed with the HTBI primer set and the Qiagen OneStep RT-PCR kit. Libraries were constructed in a second round of multiplex PCR, after which size selection and purification were performed. Paired-end sequencing of the libraries was performed with 100 bp reads on an Illumina HiSeq2000. Per the original workflow: Raw data were processed with SOAPnuke, discarding reads with adapters, uncalled bases, mean Phred below 15, or no exact constant-primer or identifier match. COPE v1.2.5 was used to merge the high-quality paired reads, and each unique nucleotide sequence was defined as a clonotype. MiTCR v1.1 was used to align clonotypes to the IMGT TRBV, TRBD and TRBJ reference segments. Only V-J combinations with frequency above 0.0001, covering 99% to 99.2% of repertoires, were analysed. A TCS score was defined as the ratio between F50 (clonal expansion) and ExV (chaos), using BLOSUM62-based TCRdist between CDR3 peptides within each V-J. Welch's t-statistics and random forest reduced 500 to 550 V-J features to 13, which were used in a naive Bayes classifier (R e1071). In TCRdb, the public reads were trimmed at Q25 with fastp and aligned with MiXCR, with productive beta chains retained. Identical CDR3 protein sequences are pooled into one entry, listed with their most common genes and DNA. These V and J calls are TCRdb output, not the study's own analysis. For this sample there are about 620,000 distinct CDR3 sequences; roughly 17% appear just once. About 3.8% of the sample goes to the ten largest clones.

The germline V gene encodes CDR1 SEHNR and CDR2 FQNEAQ (reference sequence). Trimming removed 5 bases from V and 0 bases from J, leaving 12 bases between the germline ends. The CDR3 sequence holds 15 residues, the cysteine and phenylalanine included. The entry retains the CDR3 DNA only, 45 bases that are in frame from base 1. General conclusions and limits of the study: Sample size was not statistically predetermined, and investigators were not blinded to group allocation. A model built on a 13 V-J signature distinguished ophthalmopathy from stable hyperthyroidism, reaching roughly 88% sensitivity and around 82% specificity in cross-validation and 80%/75% in testing. Most expanded thyroid clonotypes (frequency above 0.001) were also detected in blood, a finding suggesting that blood repertoires may reflect thyroid immune responses. In validation, progression to ophthalmopathy was predicted by the model with 70% to 71% sensitivity and about 72% specificity, a median of around 6.5 months before onset.

Stable Graves' hyperthyroidism was defined as the absence of progression to ophthalmopathy over 18 months of follow-up. Hyperthyroidism patients were newly diagnosed, with disease duration under 2 months, and aged 18 to 65 years. Exclusion was applied to patients with uncontrolled infections, other autoimmune diseases, pregnancy or lactation. Clinical symptoms, serum thyroxine and TRAb, thyroid ultrasound, and orbital computed tomography formed the basis for the diagnoses. Ficoll-Paque density gradient centrifugation was used to isolate PBMCs from around 10 ml of fresh peripheral blood. Total RNA was extracted using Trizol reagent, and RNA quality was assessed on an Agilent 2100 Bioanalyzer. This clonotype has a handful of counts. This clone's antigen is unknown. No base quality information exists; no much larger clone differs at one position.

The sequence is built from TRBV7-9 and TRBJ2-3; the best D guess is TRBD2, with 5 bases matching. The receptor was derived from a woman under 40 with Graves' hyperthyroidism. Material: blood. The DNA sequence is given as TGTGCCAGCAGCAAAGGGAGTACTAGCACAGATACGCAGTATTTT. This codes for CASSKGSTSTDTQYF.